This T cell receptor (beta chain) was found in a study of regulatory T cells in long-lasting Graves disease. The study, taken as a whole, reports: Under persistent disease, TRBV28, TRBJ1-2 and TRBJ2-5 were used preferentially.

Noted time point: newly diagnosed GD, antithyroid drugs for less than 3 months. Making the TCR library involved RNA that had been extracted from PBMCs. Staff took roughly 9 milliliters of peripheral blood and put it into EDTA tubes. TCR beta libraries were built with iRepertoire HTBI primers and Arm-PCR of CDR3 regions. MiXCR was run by TCRdb on the multiplex PCR reads, yielding one entry per CDR3 protein. The profile shows 400,000 to 500,000 distinct CDR3 sequences, around 15% of them singletons. Germline lookup yields CDR1 KGHDR and CDR2 SFDVKD. CDR3 length: 20 amino acids. Losses at the gene ends were 2 bases for V and 0 bases for J; bases not matched to a gene: 11. With regard to this clonotype: Its antigen is still unknown.

These records were also assigned to another study, of T cells in Graves' hyperthyroidism and ophthalmopathy.

The TCR was taken from a woman between 50 and 59 years old with Graves disease. The chain has TRBV24-1 and TRBJ2-6; TRBD2 aligns across 8 bases. The source material was peripheral blood mononuclear cells (PBMCs), sampled at new diagnosis, from a patient treated with antithyroid drugs. CDR3 in DNA: TGTGCCACCAGTGATTCGCCGGGGGGGGGGAGATTCTCTGGGGCCAACGTCCTGACTTTC. It codes for CATSDSPGGGRFSGANVLTF.